This T cell receptor (beta chain) comes out of a study of T cell repertoires in cytomegalovirus infection. One entry per CDR3 protein, called by TCRdb with MiXCR from the reads. The table records 250,000 to 300,000 distinct CDR3 sequences, approximately 13% of them present only once. Trimming shortened V by 8 bases and J by 6 bases, and 20 bases separated the two germline ends. This CDR3 region has 16 residues. CDR1 and CDR2 (germline): LNHNV, YYDKDF (reference sequence). This clonotype was recorded a few times. The receptor's source is a human donor in good health (CMV status not recorded). Some clones in this sample may be carry-over from other donors' samples. The chain carries TRBV15 and TRBJ2-6; D is possibly TRBD2 (6 bases). The material sequenced was PBMCs. The CDR3 region is CATHPSGESVANVLTF. The DNA for the CDR3 is TGTGCCACCCATCCCTCGGGGGAATCGGTGGCCAACGTCCTGACTTTC.